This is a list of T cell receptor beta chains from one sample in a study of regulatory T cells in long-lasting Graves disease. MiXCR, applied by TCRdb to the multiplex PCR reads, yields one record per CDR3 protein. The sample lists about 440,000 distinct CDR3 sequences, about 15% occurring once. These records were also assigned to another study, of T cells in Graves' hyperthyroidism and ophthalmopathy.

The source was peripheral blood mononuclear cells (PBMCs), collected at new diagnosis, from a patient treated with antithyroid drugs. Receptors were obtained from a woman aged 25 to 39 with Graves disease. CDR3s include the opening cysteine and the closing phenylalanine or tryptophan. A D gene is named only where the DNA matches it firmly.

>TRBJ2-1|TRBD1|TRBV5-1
CASSLAVGQGHEQFF
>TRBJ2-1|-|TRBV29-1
CSVEILGTAAYNEQFF
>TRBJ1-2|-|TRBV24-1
CATSEAGVNYGYTF
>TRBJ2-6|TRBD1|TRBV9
CASSDRKGQAGANVLTF
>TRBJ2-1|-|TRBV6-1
CASNEVGQHEQFF
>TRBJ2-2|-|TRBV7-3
CASSFSGGTAGELFF
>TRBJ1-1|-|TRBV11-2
CASSLRVQGTEAFF
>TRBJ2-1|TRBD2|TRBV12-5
CASGNPSSGRDSYNEQFF
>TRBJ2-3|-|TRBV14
CASSQGGSLMNTQYF
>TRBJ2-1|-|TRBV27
CASSLPTSNEQFF
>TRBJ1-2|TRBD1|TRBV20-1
CNPGQTYGYTF
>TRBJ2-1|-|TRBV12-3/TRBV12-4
CASSVRTSSYNEQFF
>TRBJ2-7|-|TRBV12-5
CASGLALVNEQYF
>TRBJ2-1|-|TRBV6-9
CASSYSGEPSSYNEQFF
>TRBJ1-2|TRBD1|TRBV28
CASSFSTGGNRAYGYTF
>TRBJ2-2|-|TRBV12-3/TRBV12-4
CASSLRARAPNGELFF
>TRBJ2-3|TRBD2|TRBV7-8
CASSTSAPEDTQYF
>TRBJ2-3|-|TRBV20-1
CSARGDGIPDTQYF
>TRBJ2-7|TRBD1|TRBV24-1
CATASDRAYEQYF
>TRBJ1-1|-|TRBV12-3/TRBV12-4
CASSPQVRTEAFF
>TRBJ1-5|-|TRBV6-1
CASNHGYSNQPQHF
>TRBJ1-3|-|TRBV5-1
CASSAAGGTSGNTIYF
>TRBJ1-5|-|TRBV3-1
CASSQGADQPQHF
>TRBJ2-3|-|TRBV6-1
CASSEAGIIDTQYF
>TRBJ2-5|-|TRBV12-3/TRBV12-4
CASSFLEAETQYF
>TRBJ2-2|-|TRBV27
CASSAMGLSNTGELFF
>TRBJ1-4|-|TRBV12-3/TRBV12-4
CASSFTASIEKLFF
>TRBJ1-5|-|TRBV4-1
CASSQLVGSNQPQHF
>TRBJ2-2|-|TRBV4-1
CASSRLETFTGELFF
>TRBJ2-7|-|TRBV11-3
CASSPESGRPYEQYF
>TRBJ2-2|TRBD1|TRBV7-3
CASSLTGGDTGELFF